Listed below are T cell receptor beta chains from one sample, sequenced in a study of cytomegalovirus exposure and HLA in healthy donors. Repertoires were generated with immunoSEQ multiplex PCR, while TCRdb's copy carries only in-frame clones and drops some. The sample includes roughly 50,000 clones, roughly 93% of them seen just once. Sequencing was performed on PBMCs. These receptors originate from a woman under 30 in good health and CMV-seropositive. Both conserved end residues are part of each CDR3. The order of the fields is J gene, V gene, clone size, D gene, CDR3 DNA, CDR3 protein. D genes are given only for firm matches. Where a row states a size, it is once, few, many or the class of an expanded clone; other rows omit it.

TRBJ2-6 | TRBV13 | once | TRBD2 | TGTGCCAGCAGACTGGGAGGGCCTTCTGGGGCCAACGTCCTGACTTTC | CASRLGGPSGANVLTF
TRBJ2-1 | TRBV4-1 | . | . | TGCGCCAGCAGCCAAGCTCTGGGAGCAGGGGACCTCTATGAGCAGTTCTTC | CASSQALGAGDLYEQFF
TRBJ2-7 | TRBV11-2 | . | TRBD2 | TGTGCCAGCAGCCCGAAGACTAGCGGGGTCTACGAGCAGTACTTC | CASSPKTSGVYEQYF
TRBJ2-7 | TRBV27 | . | TRBD1 | TGTGCCAGCAGCTCGACAGGGCAACCTTACGAGCAGTACTTC | CASSSTGQPYEQYF
TRBJ1-6 | TRBV7-8 | . | . | TGTGCCAGCAGCAGTAACAGTTTGCATAATTCACCCCTCCACTTT | CASSSNSLHNSPLHF
TRBJ1-2 | TRBV2 | . | . | TGTGCCAGCACCAACTCGCGCTATGGCTACACCTTC | CASTNSRYGYTF
TRBJ1-2 | TRBV2 | . | TRBD1 | TGTGCCAGCAGTGAGCAGGGGGCTAACTATGGCTACACCTTC | CASSEQGANYGYTF
TRBJ1-3 | TRBV10-2 | . | . | TGCGCCAGCAGTGAGTCAACTATTCCGAGCTCTGGAAACACCATATATTTT | CASSESTIPSSGNTIYF
TRBJ2-4 | TRBV7-9 | . | TRBD1 | TGTGCCAGCAGAACTGGGACAGGACTAGCCAAAAACATTCAGTACTTC | CASRTGTGLAKNIQYF
TRBJ1-1 | TRBV27 | . | TRBD1 | TGTGCCAGCAGTTCACACCCGACAGGGGGCACTGAAGCTTTCTTT | CASSSHPTGGTEAFF
TRBJ1-2 | TRBV10-1 | . | . | TGCGCCAGCAGTGATAACATCGACTATGGCTACACCTTC | CASSDNIDYGYTF
TRBJ2-5 | TRBV7-8 | . | TRBD2 | TGTGCCAGCAGCTGGCGGGAGACCCTAGAGACCCAGTACTTC | CASSWRETLETQYF
TRBJ1-6 | TRBV11-3 | few | TRBD1 | TGTGCCAGCAGCTTAACCCCGGACAGGGATAATTCACCCCTCCACTTT | CASSLTPDRDNSPLHF
TRBJ2-7 | TRBV27 | . | TRBD1 | TGTGCCAGCAGTTCTGGACAGGGGGAACATTACGAGCAGTACTTC | CASSSGQGEHYEQYF
TRBJ2-1 | TRBV11-2 | . | . | TGTGCCAGCAGCATAGGGACACTGAGCTCCTACAATGAGCAGTTCTTC | CASSIGTLSSYNEQFF
TRBJ2-7 | TRBV6-1 | once | . | TGTGCCAGCAGATACCACAGGGAGGGATCCTACGAGCAGTACTTC | CASRYHREGSYEQYF
TRBJ1-6 | TRBV4-3 | . | . | TGCGCCAGCAGCCAAGAACAGGGCTCACCCCTCCACTTT | CASSQEQGSPLHF
TRBJ2-5 | TRBV30 | . | . | TGTGCCTGGAGTCCTGCAGACACCCAAGAGACCCAGTACTTC | CAWSPADTQETQYF
TRBJ2-2 | TRBV6-5 | . | TRBD1 | TGTGCCAGCAGGAAACCGGGACAGACCGGGGAGCTGTTTTTT | CASRKPGQTGELFF
TRBJ2-5 | TRBV11-2 | . | TRBD2 | TGTGCCAGCAGCTTAGGGGCTAGCGGGGGATACCAAGAGACCCAGTACTTC | CASSLGASGGYQETQYF
TRBJ2-3 | TRBV12-5 | once | . | TGTGCTAGTGGTTTGACGGTACCTAGCACAGATACGCAGTATTTT | CASGLTVPSTDTQYF
TRBJ2-3 | TRBV2 | . | TRBD1 | TGTGCCAGCAGTGAAGGGACAGGGAATACGAATACGCAGTATTTT | CASSEGTGNTNTQYF
TRBJ2-3 | TRBV7-2 | . | TRBD2 | TGTGCCAGCAGCTTAGTGGGGACTAGCGGGGGTACAGATACGCAGTATTTT | CASSLVGTSGGTDTQYF
TRBJ2-7 | TRBV5-5 | . | . | TGTGCCAGCAGCCGAGAGGTAGCGGCCCCCTACGAGCAGTACTTC | CASSREVAAPYEQYF
TRBJ1-1 | TRBV29-1 | . | TRBD1 | TGCAGCGTTGTATTCCAGGGGGCGCGAACTGAAGCTTTCTTT | CSVVFQGARTEAFF
TRBJ2-4 | TRBV20-1 | . | . | TGCAGTGCTAGCCAAAAAAACATTCAGTACTTC | CSASQKNIQYF
TRBJ2-2 | TRBV25-1 | once | . | TGTGCCAGCAGCTGCGCCTTAAGTGGGAACACCGGGGAGCTGTTTTTT | CASSCALSGNTGELFF
TRBJ1-6 | TRBV28 | . | TRBD1 | TGTGCCAGCAGCCCACAGGGGTTTAATTCACCCCTCCACTTT | CASSPQGFNSPLHF
TRBJ2-1 | TRBV5-6 | . | . | TGTGCCAGCAGCTTGCCCGGGGTCAATGAGCAGTTCTTC | CASSLPGVNEQFF
TRBJ1-1 | TRBV5-6 | . | . | TGTGCCAGCAGCTTGGACGGGAGTTTCGTAGGAGAAGCTTTCTTT | CASSLDGSFVGEAFF
TRBJ2-1 | TRBV9 | . | . | TGTGCCAGCAGCGTAGGCGCCCAGCGGACTTACAATGAGCAGTTCTTC | CASSVGAQRTYNEQFF
TRBJ1-5 | TRBV10-3 | once | TRBD1 | TGTGCCATCGCGACAGGGGGCAATCAGCCCCAGCATTTT | CAIATGGNQPQHF
TRBJ1-1 | TRBV10-3 | . | . | TGTGCCATCAGAGAACAGACAGGGAACACTGAAGCTTTCTTT | CAIREQTGNTEAFF
TRBJ2-7 | TRBV4-1 | . | . | TGCGCCAGCAGCCCTTGGGCAGGCTCCTACGAGCAGTACTTC | CASSPWAGSYEQYF
TRBJ2-7 | TRBV27 | . | . | TGTGCCAGCAGTTTATACGGGGAGAGCTCCTACGAGCAGTACTTC | CASSLYGESSYEQYF
TRBJ2-7 | TRBV7-6 | once | . | TGTGCCAGCAGCTTAGCGTCAGGTTTATCCTACGAGCAGTACTTC | CASSLASGLSYEQYF
TRBJ2-7 | TRBV5-1 | . | TRBD1 | TGCGCCAGCAGCCCAGCAGGGACAGGGGTGTACGAGCAGTACTTC | CASSPAGTGVYEQYF
TRBJ1-3 | TRBV9 | . | TRBD1 | TGTGCCAGCAGCTCCTACAGGGGTTCAGGAAACACCATATATTTT | CASSSYRGSGNTIYF
TRBJ2-1 | TRBV4-3 | medium-sized | . | TGCGCCAGCAGCCAAGAAGCAGGGATCTATGAGCAGTTCTTC | CASSQEAGIYEQFF
TRBJ2-3 | TRBV6-5 | . | . | TGTGCCAGCAGTTCCAAGCGGGATACGCAGTATTTT | CASSSKRDTQYF
TRBJ2-3 | TRBV6-6 | . | . | TGTGCCAGCAGTTACCAGGGGCAGCTACTCACAGATACGCAGTATTTT | CASSYQGQLLTDTQYF
TRBJ1-4 | TRBV14 | once | . | TGTGCCAGCAGCCAGGGAGGCAACGAAAAACTGTTTTTT | CASSQGGNEKLFF
TRBJ1-5 | TRBV6-4 | . | TRBD1 | TGTGCCAGCAGGTTACAGGGGGCGAAACAGCCCCAGCATTTT | CASRLQGAKQPQHF
TRBJ1-2 | TRBV19 | . | TRBD1 | TGTGCCAGTAGTATGAGCAGGGGGCAAATCTATGGCTACACCTTC | CASSMSRGQIYGYTF